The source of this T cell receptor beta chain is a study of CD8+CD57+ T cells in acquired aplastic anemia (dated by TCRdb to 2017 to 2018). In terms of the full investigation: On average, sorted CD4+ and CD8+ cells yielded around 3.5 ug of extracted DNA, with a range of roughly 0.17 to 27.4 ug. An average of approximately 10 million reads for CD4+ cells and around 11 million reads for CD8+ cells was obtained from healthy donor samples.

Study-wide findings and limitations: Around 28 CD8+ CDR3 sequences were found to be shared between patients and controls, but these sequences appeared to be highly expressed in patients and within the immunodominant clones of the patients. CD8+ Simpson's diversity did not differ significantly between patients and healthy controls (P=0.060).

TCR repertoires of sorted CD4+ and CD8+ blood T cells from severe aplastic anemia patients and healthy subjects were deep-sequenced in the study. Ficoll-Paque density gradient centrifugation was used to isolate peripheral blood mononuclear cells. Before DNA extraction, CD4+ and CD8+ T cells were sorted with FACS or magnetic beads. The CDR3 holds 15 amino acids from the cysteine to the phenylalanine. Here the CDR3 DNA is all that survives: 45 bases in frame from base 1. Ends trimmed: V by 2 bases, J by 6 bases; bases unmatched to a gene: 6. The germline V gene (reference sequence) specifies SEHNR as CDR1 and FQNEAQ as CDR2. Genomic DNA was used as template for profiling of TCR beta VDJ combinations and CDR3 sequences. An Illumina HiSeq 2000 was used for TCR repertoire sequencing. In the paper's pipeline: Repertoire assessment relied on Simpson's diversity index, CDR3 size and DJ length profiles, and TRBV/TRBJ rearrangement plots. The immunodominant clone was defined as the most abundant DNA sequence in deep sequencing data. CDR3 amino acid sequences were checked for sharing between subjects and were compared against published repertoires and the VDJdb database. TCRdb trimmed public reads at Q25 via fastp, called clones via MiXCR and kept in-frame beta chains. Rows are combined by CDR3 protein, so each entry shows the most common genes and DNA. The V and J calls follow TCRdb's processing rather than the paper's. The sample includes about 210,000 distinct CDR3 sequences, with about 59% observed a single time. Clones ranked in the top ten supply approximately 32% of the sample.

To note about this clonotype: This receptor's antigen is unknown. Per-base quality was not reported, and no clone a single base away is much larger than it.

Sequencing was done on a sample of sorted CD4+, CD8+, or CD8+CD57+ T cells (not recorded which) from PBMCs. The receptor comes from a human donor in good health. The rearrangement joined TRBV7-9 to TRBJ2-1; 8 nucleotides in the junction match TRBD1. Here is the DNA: TGTGCCAGCAGCTTATCAGGGGGCGCCTTCAATGAGCAGTTCTTC. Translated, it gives CASSLSGGAFNEQFF.